This T cell receptor beta chain was retrieved from a study of early T cells in non-severe SARS-CoV-2 infection. About the research overall: With bulk RNA from unsorted whole blood as input, sequencing yielded unpaired chains.

This clonotype was seen at least ten times. The antigen is unknown. Whole-study findings and limits: Database matching using VDJdb favored anti-spike CD8 responses, with private and CD4 specificities left missing.

The TCR library protocol was used to attach unique molecular identifiers. These identifiers were attached to individual cDNA molecules. TCRdb processed the 5' RACE reads anew with MiXCR; each CDR3 protein has one entry. The sample lists fewer than 85,000 distinct CDR3 sequences; around 13% were seen once. This CDR3 spans 15 amino acids. Trimming pared 0 bases from V and 0 bases from J, leaving 8 bases between. The V gene's germline CDR1 is SGHAT and CDR2 FQNNGV. The receptor was isolated from an adult who was a healthcare worker with PCR-confirmed SARS-CoV-2 infection or an uninfected control (not recorded which). V is TRBV11-2 and J is TRBJ1-2; D is unclear. Sequenced material: whole blood. CDR3 nucleotide sequence: TGTGCCAGCAGCTTAGACCCCAGGTCTAACTATGGCTACACCTTC. Translating it yields CASSLDPRSNYGYTF.